This T cell receptor beta chain was captured in a study of T cell clones after liver transplantation. Germline CDR1 is MDHEN and CDR2 is SYDVKM. After removal of 5 bases from V and 0 bases from J, the junction contained 4 bases not matched to a gene. The length of the CDR3 is 15 residues. Method: immunoSEQ multiplex PCR; TCRdb's copy keeps in-frame clones and lacks some. The repertoire holds about 53,000 clones, with 70% to 85% as singletons. The rearrangement uses TRBV28 and TRBJ2-5, with 9 bases identical to TRBD1. The sequencing here drew on CD4+ T cells from blood, taken before liver transplant. The sequence was collected from a human donor who received a liver transplant. CDR3 sequence reads: CASSAGTGNQETQYF. The CDR3, as DNA: TGTGCCAGCAGTGCCGGGACAGGGAACCAAGAGACCCAGTACTTC.